A single sample gave rise to the 30 T cell receptor beta chains below, sequenced in a study of shared clonotypes between healthy human individuals. Profiling relied on immunoSEQ multiplex PCR, and the TCRdb table lists in-frame clones only, not all of them. Of roughly 1,500,000 clones listed, about 98.5% were seen once; the top ten hold around 0.33%. The specimen sequenced was naive CD4+ T cells sorted from blood. Subset described: CD45RA+ positively selected. These receptors all come from a man aged 25 to 40 in good health.

The rearrangement links TRBV2 to TRBJ1-1, with TRBD1 matching 8 bases. CDR1 and CDR2 (germline): SNHLY, FYNNEI. The CDR3 is 15 amino acids. Unmatched junction bases numbered 10, after V lost 7 bases and J lost 3 bases. The CDR3 nucleotides read TGTGCCAGCACCCTCCAGGGGGCGCAGGACACTGAAGCTTTCTTT. Its protein product is CASTLQGAQDTEAFF.

This chain connects TRBV5-1 to TRBJ2-5; the D call may be TRBD1 or TRBD2 (5 bases each). The V end was cut by 4 bases, the J end by 4 bases, with 14 bases between. The CDR3 has 14 amino acids. Germline V CDR1 and CDR2: SGHRS, YFSETQ. The CDR3 is CASSGTRLTETQYF. In DNA, the CDR3 is TGCGCCAGCAGCGGGACCCGGCTCACAGAGACCCAGTACTTC.

CDR3 DNA: TGCAGCGTTGAGTCTCCAGGGGCCCCCTACGAGCAGTACTTC. Residues: CSVESPGAPYEQYF. The rearrangement joins TRBV29-1 to TRBJ2-7; a weak D match, TRBD1 (6 bases). Between the trimmed V and J ends, which lost 3 bases and 2 bases, there was a span of 14 bases. The germline CDR1 and CDR2 sequences are SQVTM and ANQGSEA. CDR3 length equals 14 residues.

The chain couples TRBV28 to TRBJ2-1, with a weak D call TRBD2 (6 bases). V lost 6 bases, J lost 7 bases, and 19 bases lay in between. From germline, CDR1 is MDHEN and CDR2 SYDVKM. The CDR3 runs 15 residues. The CDR3 sequence: CASSSSGTYSNEQFF. DNA of the CDR3: TGTGCCAGCAGCAGCTCCGGGACTTACTCGAATGAGCAGTTCTTC.

The chain joins TRBV10-3 to TRBJ1-1; D uncertain. The CDR3 runs to 13 residues. V was clipped by 6 bases and J by 8 bases, with 16 bases between them. Looked up from germline, CDR1 is ENHRY and CDR2 is SYGVKD. Here the CDR3 reads CAISPAAGEEAFF. The CDR3 region has the DNA TGTGCCATCAGCCCGGCCGCGGGAGAGGAAGCTTTCTTT.

The chain is built from TRBV7-6 and TRBJ2-2; D not resolved. The germline CDR1 and CDR2 sequences are SGHVS and FNYEAQ. The CDR3 length is 16 residues. Trimming removed 5 bases at V and 1 base at J, with 14 bases between. The CDR3: CASSPLPAMNTGELFF. The CDR3 DNA follows: TGTGCCAGCAGCCCGCTCCCGGCAATGAACACCGGGGAGCTGTTTTTT.

This rearrangement joins TRBV27 to TRBJ2-7; 7 bases agree with TRBD2. The CDR3 spans 15 residues. The germline V gene encodes CDR1 MNHEY and CDR2 SMNVEV (reference sequence). The ends lost 1 base at V and 2 bases at J; junction bases unmatched: 5. The CDR3: CASSLFLAAPYEQYF. In DNA form, the CDR3 reads TGTGCCAGCAGTTTATTTCTAGCGGCCCCCTACGAGCAGTACTTC.

For this clone: At one end the junction does not follow the germline gene, possibly because of a read error. The chain's CDR3 is CASSLLATAWHF. In DNA, the CDR3 is TGTGCCAGCAGTTTACTTGCGACGGCCTGGCACTTC. The genes are TRBV2 and TRBJ2-7, with no clear D. The CDR3 totals 12 residues. The germline gives CDR1 SNHLY, CDR2 FYNNEI.

This chain connects TRBV11-3 to TRBJ2-7; D may be TRBD2 (5 bases). The V gene lost 5 bases and the J gene lost 5 bases, with 10 bases spanning the gap. CDR3 size: 12 residues. Germline V CDR1 and CDR2: SGHNT, YENEEA. The CDR3 DNA sequence: TGTGCCAGCAGCCGGACTGGAAACGAGCAGTACTTC. As protein: CASSRTGNEQYF.

The chain employs TRBV7-2 and TRBJ1-4; possibly TRBD1 for D (6 bases). V lost 5 bases, J lost 7 bases, and 17 bases lay in between. CDR3 size: 15 residues. Germline loops: CDR1 SGHTA, CDR2 FQGNSA. CDR3 sequence: CASSTRQVVGEKLFF. In DNA form, the CDR3 reads TGTGCCAGCAGCACCCGACAGGTTGTGGGTGAAAAACTGTTTTTT.

The chain combines TRBV5-1 with TRBJ2-7; 7 bases agree with TRBD1. In germline, CDR1 is SGHRS, CDR2 YFSETQ. Trimming removed 3 bases from V and 3 bases from J; junction bases left unmatched: 6. This CDR3 has 14 residues. Here the CDR3 reads CASSWTGDDYEQYF. CDR3 nucleotides: TGCGCCAGCAGCTGGACAGGCGATGACTACGAGCAGTACTTC.

The chain employs TRBV11-2 and TRBJ1-1; D is unresolved. Trimming removed 0 bases at V and 5 bases at J, with 13 bases between. The CDR3 has 15 amino acids. The V gene's germline CDR1 is SGHAT and CDR2 FQNNGV. Here the CDR3 DNA reads TGTGCCAGCAGCTTAGATCGAGGAGGGTATACTGAAGCTTTCTTT. Its translation: CASSLDRGGYTEAFF.

The chain recombines TRBV5-4 with TRBJ2-7; D might be TRBD2 (5 bases). This CDR3 is 14 amino acids long. Trimming stripped 4 bases from V and 1 base from J, with 12 bases between. CDR1 and CDR2 from the germline V gene are SGHNT and YYREEE (reference sequence). In nucleotides, the CDR3 is TGTGCCAGCAGCCCGGACTCGTATTCCTACGAGCAGTACTTC. Translating gives CASSPDSYSYEQYF.

About this clone: At the DNA level, this CDR3 is encoded by other sequences in the same sample as well. The chain uses TRBV5-1 and TRBJ2-2; tentatively, D is TRBD1 (5 bases). The CDR3 sequence is 15 residues long. V was shortened by 0 bases and J by 1 base, with 7 bases between the two germline ends. The V gene's germline CDR1 is SGHRS and CDR2 YFSETQ. For the CDR3, the DNA is TGCGCCAGCAGCTTGGCCCAGGGGAACACCGGGGAGCTGTTTTTT. This translates into CASSLAQGNTGELFF.

The CDR3 spells CASSYGLAADNEQFF. The CDR3 DNA reads TGCGCCAGCAGCTACGGACTAGCGGCCGACAATGAGCAGTTCTTC. This chain joins TRBV5-1 and TRBJ2-1; 10 bases fit TRBD2. With V trimmed by 3 bases and J by 5 bases, 5 bases remained unmatched. CDR1 and CDR2 from the germline V gene are SGHRS and YFSETQ. The CDR3 has 15 residues. The full variable domain, in which reference TRBV5-1 and TRBJ2-1 provide the parts outside the CDR3, is KAGVTQTPRYLIKTRGQQVTLSCSPISGHRSVSWYQQTPGQGLQFLFEYFSETQRNKGNFPGRFSGRQFSNSRSEMNVSTLELGDSALYLCASSYGLAADNEQFFGPGTRLTVL.

The V gene is TRBV5-1, the J gene TRBJ1-4; unclear D gene. This CDR3 is 14 amino acids long. V dropped 0 bases and J dropped 8 bases, with 11 bases sitting between them. Germline V gene sequence: CDR1 SGHRS, CDR2 YFSETQ. The CDR3 DNA is TGCGCCAGCAGCTTGGGACATTGGAAGGAAAAACTGTTTTTT. It codes for CASSLGHWKEKLFF.

This chain connects TRBV11-2 to TRBJ1-4; 8 bases match TRBD1. This CDR3 contains 16 residues. J lost 3 bases, V lost 6 bases, and 9 bases had no gene match. Germline V gene lookup returns CDR1 SGHAT and CDR2 FQNNGV. CDR3 DNA sequence: TGTGCCAGCAGAGTCGGACAGGGTAATGCTAATGAAAAACTGTTTTTT. Protein product: CASRVGQGNANEKLFF.

The genes are TRBV19 and TRBJ2-3; TRBD1 agrees at 7 bases. CDR1 is LNHDA and CDR2 is SQIVND in the germline V gene (reference sequence). This CDR3 has 14 amino acids. V lost 5 bases, J lost 3 bases, and 5 bases stayed unmatched. The DNA for the CDR3 is TGTGCCAGTAGTTCGCCGGGACAGACAGATACGCAGTATTTT. Translated: CASSSPGQTDTQYF.

The V gene is TRBV6-5, the J gene TRBJ2-7; TRBD1 agrees at 7 bases. The CDR3 is made up of 15 amino acids. The germline V gene encodes CDR1 MNHEY and CDR2 SVGAGI. Unmatched junction bases numbered 5, after V lost 1 base and J lost 2 bases. The CDR3 bases are TGTGCCAGCAGTTACTGGGACAGAGAAACCTACGAGCAGTACTTC. Translation gives CASSYWDRETYEQYF.

The gene calls are TRBV5-1 and TRBJ2-1; possible D gene TRBD2, 6 bases. V lost 4 bases, J lost 5 bases, and 10 bases lay in between. Germline V gene lookup returns CDR1 SGHRS and CDR2 YFSETQ. The CDR3 consists of 13 residues. The CDR3 sequence is CASSRAGNNEQFF. As DNA, the CDR3 is TGCGCCAGCAGCCGGGCGGGGAACAATGAGCAGTTCTTC.

The chain has TRBV5-1 and TRBJ1-1; D possibly corresponds to TRBD1 (6 bases). V gave up 1 base and J gave up 1 base, with 11 bases separating them. CDR3 length: 15 residues. In germline, CDR1 is SGHRS, CDR2 YFSETQ. In DNA, the CDR3 is TGCGCCAGCAGCTTGTCCGGGACACCGAACACTGAAGCTTTCTTT. Translation: CASSLSGTPNTEAFF.

The chain has TRBV18 and TRBJ2-1, with 13 nucleotides matching TRBD2. V lost 2 bases and J lost 8; bases outside the gene matches: 6. Germline V gives CDR1 KGHSH, CDR2 LQKENI. The CDR3 consists of 16 residues. The CDR3 bases are TGTGCCAGCTCACCAGGAGGGACTAGCGGGGACTATGAGCAGTTCTTC. Translating gives CASSPGGTSGDYEQFF.

The chain carries TRBV7-9 and TRBJ2-7; 7 bases map to TRBD1. The CDR3 spans 15 residues. The J segment lost 4 bases and the V segment lost 1 base, leaving 7 bases of the junction unmatched. The germline CDR1 and CDR2 sequences are SEHNR and FQNEAQ (reference sequence). The CDR3 DNA follows: TGTGCCAGCAGCTTAGATAGGACAGGCCTTTACGAGCAGTACTTC. Amino acids: CASSLDRTGLYEQYF.

In this sample, this clone turned up a few times. The V call is TRBV2, the J call TRBJ2-2; no firm D call. V lost 8 bases and J 1 base, leaving 5 bases between the germline ends. This CDR3 has 12 amino acids. CDR1 SNHLY and CDR2 FYNNEI come from the germline V gene. The DNA for the CDR3 is TGTGCCAGCTCAGGGAACACCGGGGAGCTGTTTTTT. It codes for CASSGNTGELFF.

This chain uses TRBV11-2 with TRBJ2-2; D may be TRBD1 (6 bases). Looked up from germline, CDR1 is SGHAT and CDR2 is FQNNGV. The CDR3 covers 14 residues. Trimming stripped 2 bases from V and 5 bases from J, with 9 bases between. The CDR3 loop is CASSLSQGTGELFF. The CDR3 nucleotides are TGTGCCAGCAGCTTAAGTCAGGGGACCGGGGAGCTGTTTTTT.

The rearrangement uses TRBV5-1 and TRBJ2-3; a possible D gene is TRBD2 (5 bases). V was pared by 4 bases and J by 4 bases, with 13 bases between. Germline V gene sequence: CDR1 SGHRS, CDR2 YFSETQ. This CDR3 is 14 amino acids long. In nucleotides, the CDR3 is TGCGCCAGCAGCCAAAGGTGGAGGTCAGATACGCAGTATTTT. It yields the protein CASSQRWRSDTQYF.

The chain is built from TRBV2 and TRBJ2-7; D tentatively fits TRBD1 or TRBD2 (5 bases each). This CDR3 comprises 19 residues. Germline V gives CDR1 SNHLY, CDR2 FYNNEI. V was pared by 2 bases and J by 6 bases, with 29 bases between. The CDR3 DNA follows: TGTGCCAGCAGTGAAAGATTCTCAGGACTCTCCGGGGACCGGGGCGAGCAGTACTTC. Encoded protein: CASSERFSGLSGDRGEQYF.

The rearrangement uses TRBV5-4 and TRBJ2-7, with 8 positions matching TRBD2. J lost 2 bases, V lost 3 bases, and 10 bases had no gene match. The CDR3 consists of 16 residues. Germline CDR1 and CDR2: SGHNT and YYREEE (reference sequence). Here the CDR3 DNA reads TGTGCCAGCAGCTCCATTGGAGCGGGGGTACCCTACGAGCAGTACTTC. The encoded protein is CASSSIGAGVPYEQYF. Full variable domain (remainder filled in from reference TRBV5-4 and TRBJ2-7): ETGVTQSPTHLIKTRGQQVTLRCSSQSGHNTVSWYQQALGQGPQFIFQYYREEENGRGNFPPRFSGLQFPNYSSELNVNALELDDSALYLCASSSIGAGVPYEQYFGPGTRLTVT.

The chain couples TRBV27 to TRBJ2-7; a weak D match, TRBD2 (5 bases). Per the germline V gene, CDR1 is MNHEY and CDR2 is SMNVEV (reference sequence). This CDR3 has 15 residues. Between the trimmed V and J ends, which lost 4 bases and 2 bases, there was a span of 15 bases. The CDR3 DNA sequence: TGTGCCAGCAGTTACGACGGAGGCCTAGCCTACGAGCAGTACTTC. Translating it yields CASSYDGGLAYEQYF.

The chain recombines TRBV21-1 with TRBJ2-3. TRBV21-1 is a recognized pseudogene. This CDR3 region has 15 residues. CDR3 region: CASSKGVKITDTQYF. DNA of the CDR3: TGTGCCAGCAGCAAAGGTGTTAAGATCACAGATACGCAGTATTTT.